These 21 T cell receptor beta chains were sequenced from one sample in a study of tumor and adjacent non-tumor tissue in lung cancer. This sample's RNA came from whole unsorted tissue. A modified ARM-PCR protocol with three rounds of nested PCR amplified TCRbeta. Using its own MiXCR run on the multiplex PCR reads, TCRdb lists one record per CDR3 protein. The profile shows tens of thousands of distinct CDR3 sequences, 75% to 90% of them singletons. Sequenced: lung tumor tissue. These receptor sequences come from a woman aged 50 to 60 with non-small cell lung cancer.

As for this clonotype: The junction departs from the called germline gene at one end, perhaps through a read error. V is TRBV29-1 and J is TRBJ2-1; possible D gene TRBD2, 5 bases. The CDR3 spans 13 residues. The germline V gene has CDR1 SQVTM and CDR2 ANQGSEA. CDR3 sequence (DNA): TGCAGCGTTGAGGGAGACGGACTCAATGAGGAGTTCTTC. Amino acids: CSVEGDGLNEEFF.

The CDR3 loop is CANNPWASGSYEQYF. The CDR3 DNA follows: TGTGCCAACAATCCTTGGGCTAGCGGTTCCTACGAGCAGTACTTC. The chain carries TRBV11-2 and TRBJ2-7, with 7 bases fitting TRBD2. Trimming took 10 bases from V and 1 from J; bases not matched to a gene: 13. This CDR3 is built from 15 residues. Germline CDR1 reads SGHAT; CDR2 reads FQNNGV.

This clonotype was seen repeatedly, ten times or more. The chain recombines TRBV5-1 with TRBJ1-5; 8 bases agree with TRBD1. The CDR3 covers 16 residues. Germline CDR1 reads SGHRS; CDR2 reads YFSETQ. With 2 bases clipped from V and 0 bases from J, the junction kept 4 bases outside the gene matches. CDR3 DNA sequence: TGCGCCAGCAGCTTAGGGACAGGAATTAGCAATCAGCCCCAGCATTTT. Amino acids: CASSLGTGISNQPQHF.

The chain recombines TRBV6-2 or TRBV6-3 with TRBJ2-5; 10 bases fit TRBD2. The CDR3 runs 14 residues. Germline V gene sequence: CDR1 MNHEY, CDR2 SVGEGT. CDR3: CVIRLAGVGETQYF. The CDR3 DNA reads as TGTGTCATCCGGCTAGCGGGAGTAGGAGAGACCCAGTACTTC.

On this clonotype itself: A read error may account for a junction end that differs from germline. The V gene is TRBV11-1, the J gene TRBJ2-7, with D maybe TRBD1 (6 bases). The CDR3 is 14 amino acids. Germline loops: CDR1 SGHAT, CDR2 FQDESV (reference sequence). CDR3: CAGSHWDISYGQYF. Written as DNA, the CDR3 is TGTGCCGGCAGCCACTGGGACATCTCCTACGGGCAGTACTTC.

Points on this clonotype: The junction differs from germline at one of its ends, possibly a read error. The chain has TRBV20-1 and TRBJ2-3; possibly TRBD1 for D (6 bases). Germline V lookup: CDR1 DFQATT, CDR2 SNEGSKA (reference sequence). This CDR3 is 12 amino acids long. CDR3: CGAVQGPDTLYF. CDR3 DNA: TGCGGTGCAGTACAGGGTCCAGATACGCTGTATTTT.

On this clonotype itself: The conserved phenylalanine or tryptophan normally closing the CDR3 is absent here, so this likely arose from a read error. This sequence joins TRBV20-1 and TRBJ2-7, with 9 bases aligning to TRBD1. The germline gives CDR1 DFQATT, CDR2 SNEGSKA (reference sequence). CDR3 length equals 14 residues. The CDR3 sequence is CSASGGTGFHEQYL. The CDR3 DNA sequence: TGTAGTGCGTCCGGGGGGACAGGGTTCCACGAGCAGTACTTA.

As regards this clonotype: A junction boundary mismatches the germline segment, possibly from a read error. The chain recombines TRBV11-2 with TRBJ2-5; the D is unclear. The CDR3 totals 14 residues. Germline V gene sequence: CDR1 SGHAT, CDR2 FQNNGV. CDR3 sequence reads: CASSFVGVREAQYF. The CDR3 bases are TGTGCCAGCAGCTTCGTGGGTGTGCGAGAGGCCCAGTACTTC.

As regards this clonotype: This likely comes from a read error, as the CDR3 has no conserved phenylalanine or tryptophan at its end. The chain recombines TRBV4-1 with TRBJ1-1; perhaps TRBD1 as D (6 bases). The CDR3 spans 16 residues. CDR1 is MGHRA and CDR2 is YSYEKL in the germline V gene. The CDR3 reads CASGQDSYRASTEAFV. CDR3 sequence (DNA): TGCGCCAGCGGCCAAGATTCATACAGGGCAAGCACTGAAGCTTTCGTT.

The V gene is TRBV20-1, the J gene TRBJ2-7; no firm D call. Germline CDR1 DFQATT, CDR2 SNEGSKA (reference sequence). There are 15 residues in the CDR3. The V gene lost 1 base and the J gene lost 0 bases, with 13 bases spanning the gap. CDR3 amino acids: CSARAIERPSYEQYF. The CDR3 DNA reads TGCAGTGCTAGAGCGATCGAGCGACCCTCCTACGAGCAGTACTTC.

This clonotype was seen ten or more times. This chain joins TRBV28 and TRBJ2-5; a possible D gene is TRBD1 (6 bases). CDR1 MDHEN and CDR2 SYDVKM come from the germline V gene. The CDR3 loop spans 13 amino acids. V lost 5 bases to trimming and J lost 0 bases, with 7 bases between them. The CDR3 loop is CASSKGDQETQYF. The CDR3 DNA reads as TGTGCCAGCAGTAAGGGGGACCAAGAGACCCAGTACTTC.

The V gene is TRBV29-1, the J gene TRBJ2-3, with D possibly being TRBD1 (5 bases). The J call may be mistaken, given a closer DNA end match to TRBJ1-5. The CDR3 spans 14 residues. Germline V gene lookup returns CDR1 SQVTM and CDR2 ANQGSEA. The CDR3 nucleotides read TGCAGCGTTGCGGGGGGTCTATACACAGATACGCAGCATTTT. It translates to CSVAGGLYTDTQHF.

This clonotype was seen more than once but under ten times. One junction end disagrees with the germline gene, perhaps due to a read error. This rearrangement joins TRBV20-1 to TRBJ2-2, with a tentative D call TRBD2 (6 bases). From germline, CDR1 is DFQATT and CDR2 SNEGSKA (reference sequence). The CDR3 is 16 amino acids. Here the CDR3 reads CSATPIGTLGAGEPYF. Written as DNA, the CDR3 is TGCAGTGCCACCCCGATTGGGACTCTTGGCGCCGGGGAGCCGTATTTT.

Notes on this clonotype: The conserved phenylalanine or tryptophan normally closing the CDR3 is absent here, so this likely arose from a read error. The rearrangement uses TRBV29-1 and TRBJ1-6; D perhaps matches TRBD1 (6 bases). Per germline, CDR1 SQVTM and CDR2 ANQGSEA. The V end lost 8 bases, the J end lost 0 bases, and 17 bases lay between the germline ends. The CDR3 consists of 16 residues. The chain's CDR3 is CSSWGAKSSYNSPLHL. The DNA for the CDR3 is TGCAGCTCATGGGGGGCAAAAAGCTCCTATAATTCACCCCTCCACTTG.

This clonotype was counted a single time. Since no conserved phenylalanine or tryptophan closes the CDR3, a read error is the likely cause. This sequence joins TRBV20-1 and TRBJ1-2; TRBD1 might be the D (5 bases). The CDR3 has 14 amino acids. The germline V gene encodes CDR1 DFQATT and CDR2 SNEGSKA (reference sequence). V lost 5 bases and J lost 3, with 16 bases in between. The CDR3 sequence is CSAQKGEGYYGYTL. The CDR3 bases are TGCAGTGCTCAAAAAGGGGAGGGGTACTATGGCTACACCTTA.

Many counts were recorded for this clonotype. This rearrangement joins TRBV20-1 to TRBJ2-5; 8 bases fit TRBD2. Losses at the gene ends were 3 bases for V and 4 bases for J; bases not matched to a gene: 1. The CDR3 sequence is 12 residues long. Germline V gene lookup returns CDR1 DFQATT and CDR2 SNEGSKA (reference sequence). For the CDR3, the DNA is TGCAGTGCTAGGACTAGCGCAGAGACCCAGTACTTC. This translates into CSARTSAETQYF.

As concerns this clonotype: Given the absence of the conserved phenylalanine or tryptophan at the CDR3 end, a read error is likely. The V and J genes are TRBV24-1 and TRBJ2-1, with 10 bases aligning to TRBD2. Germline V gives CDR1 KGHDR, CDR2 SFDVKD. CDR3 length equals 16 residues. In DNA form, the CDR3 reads TGTACCACCAGTGACCCCGGCGGAGCGGGGGGGAATGAGCAGTTCTCC. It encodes CTTSDPGGAGGNEQFS.

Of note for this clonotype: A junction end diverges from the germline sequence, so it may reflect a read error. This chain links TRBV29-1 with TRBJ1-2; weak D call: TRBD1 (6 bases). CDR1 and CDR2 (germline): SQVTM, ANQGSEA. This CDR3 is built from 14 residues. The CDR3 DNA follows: TGCAGTGTTGACCCCATGGGGGCCATCGATGGCTACACCTTC. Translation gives CSVDPMGAIDGYTF.

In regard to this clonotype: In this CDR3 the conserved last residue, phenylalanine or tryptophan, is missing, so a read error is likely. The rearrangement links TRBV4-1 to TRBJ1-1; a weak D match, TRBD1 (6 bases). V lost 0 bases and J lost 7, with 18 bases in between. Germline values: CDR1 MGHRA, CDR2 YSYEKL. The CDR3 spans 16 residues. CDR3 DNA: TGCGCCAGCAGCCAAGATCTCTACAGGGTCGGTAATGAAGCTTTCTTA. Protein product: CASSQDLYRVGNEAFL.

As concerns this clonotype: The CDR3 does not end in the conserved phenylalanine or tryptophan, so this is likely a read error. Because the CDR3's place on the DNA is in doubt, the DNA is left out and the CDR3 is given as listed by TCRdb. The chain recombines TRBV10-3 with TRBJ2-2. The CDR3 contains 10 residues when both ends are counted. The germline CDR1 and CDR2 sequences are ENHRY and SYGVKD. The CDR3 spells CVIGAWELFI.

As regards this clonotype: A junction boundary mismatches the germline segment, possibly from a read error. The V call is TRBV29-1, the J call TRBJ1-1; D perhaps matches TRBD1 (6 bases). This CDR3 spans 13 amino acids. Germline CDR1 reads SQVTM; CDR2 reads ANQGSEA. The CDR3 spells CSVSKGWDTEVLF. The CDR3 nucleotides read TGCAGCGTCTCCAAGGGGTGGGACACTGAAGTTCTCTTT. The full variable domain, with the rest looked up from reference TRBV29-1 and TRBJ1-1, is SAVISQKPSRDICQRGTSLTIQCQVDSQVTMMFWYRQQPGQSLTLIATANQGSEATYESGFVIDKFPISRPNLTFSTLTVSNMSPEDSSIYLCSVSKGWDTEVLFGQGTRLTVV.